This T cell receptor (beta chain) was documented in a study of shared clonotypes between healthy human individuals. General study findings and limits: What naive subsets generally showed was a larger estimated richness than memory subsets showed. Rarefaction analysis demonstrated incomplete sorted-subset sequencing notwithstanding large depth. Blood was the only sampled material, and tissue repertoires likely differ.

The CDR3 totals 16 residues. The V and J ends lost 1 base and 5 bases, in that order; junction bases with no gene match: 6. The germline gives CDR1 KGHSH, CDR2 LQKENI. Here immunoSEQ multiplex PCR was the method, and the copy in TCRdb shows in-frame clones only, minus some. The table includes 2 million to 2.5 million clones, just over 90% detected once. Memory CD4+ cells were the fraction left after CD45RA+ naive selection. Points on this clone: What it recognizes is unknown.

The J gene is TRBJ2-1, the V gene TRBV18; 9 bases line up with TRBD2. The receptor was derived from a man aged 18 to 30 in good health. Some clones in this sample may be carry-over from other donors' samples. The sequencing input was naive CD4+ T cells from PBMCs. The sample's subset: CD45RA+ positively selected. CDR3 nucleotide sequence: TGTGCCAGCTCACCACGGGCGGCTAGCGGGGACAATGAGCAGTTCTTC. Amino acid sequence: CASSPRAASGDNEQFF.